Below are 10 T cell receptor beta chains sequenced from a single sample in a study of regulatory T cells in long-lasting Graves disease. Time point noted: newly diagnosed GD, antithyroid drugs for less than 3 months. PBMC-derived RNA was used for the TCR library. Combining iRepertoire HTBI primers with Arm-PCR of CDR3 regions, the authors built TCR beta libraries. Via MiXCR, TCRdb re-called the multiplex PCR reads, giving one row per CDR3 protein. The sample lists 360,000 or so distinct CDR3 sequences; around 11% were seen once. The same specimen was also included in a second study, on T cells in Graves' hyperthyroidism and ophthalmopathy.

The material was peripheral blood mononuclear cells (PBMCs), obtained at new diagnosis, from a patient treated with antithyroid drugs. The source is a woman aged 18-29 years with Graves disease.

This clonotype has at least ten counts. The chain couples TRBV2 to TRBJ2-7, with D possibly being TRBD2 (5 bases). Germline V gene sequence: CDR1 SNHLY, CDR2 FYNNEI. The CDR3 has 12 residues. The V end lost 2 bases, the J end lost 3 bases, and 5 bases lay between the germline ends. CDR3 region: CASSETSYEQYF. As DNA, the CDR3 is TGTGCCAGCAGTGAAACTAGCTACGAGCAGTACTTC. The whole variable domain, remainder taken from reference TRBV2 and TRBJ2-7, is EPEVTQTPSHQVTQMGQEVILRCVPISNHLYFYWYRQILGQKVEFLVSFYNNEISEKSEIFDDQFSVERPDGSNFTLKIRSTKLEDSAMYFCASSETSYEQYFGPGTRLTVT.

This clonotype was counted many times. The chain is built from TRBV6-2 or TRBV6-3 and TRBJ2-2, with 9 bases identical to TRBD2. This CDR3 region has 14 residues. V lost 11 bases, J lost 2 bases, and 6 bases stayed unmatched. Per the germline V gene, CDR1 is MNHEY and CDR2 is SVGEGT. In DNA form, the CDR3 reads TGTGCCGGGAGGACTAGCGCAAACACCGGGGAGCTGTTTTTT. It specifies CAGRTSANTGELFF.

This clonotype was seen more than once but under ten times. The rearrangement uses TRBV12-3 or TRBV12-4 and TRBJ2-7; 12 nucleotides agree with TRBD2. Trimming removed 6 bases from V and 3 bases from J; junction bases left unmatched: 3. The CDR3 has 14 amino acids. CDR3 in DNA: TGTGCCAGCAGACCACTAGCGGGAGGCTACGAGCAGTACTTC. Translating gives CASRPLAGGYEQYF.

There are many counts of this clonotype. The J gene is TRBJ1-4, the V gene TRBV14; D is possibly TRBD1 (5 bases). The germline gives CDR1 SGHDN, CDR2 FVKESK. Trimming stripped 8 bases from V and 5 bases from J, with 9 bases between. The CDR3 sequence is 12 residues long. For the CDR3, the DNA is TGTGCCAGCGCGTCAGGGAATGAAAAACTGTTTTTT. This translates into CASASGNEKLFF.

This clonotype was recorded many times. The chain employs TRBV29-1 and TRBJ1-2, with 7 bases that match TRBD1. Germline V gene lookup returns CDR1 SQVTM and CDR2 ANQGSEA. The trim removed 4 bases at V and 4 bases at J, leaving 9 bases unmatched. This CDR3 comprises 14 residues. The CDR3 is CSVARQGPSYGYTF. In nucleotides, the CDR3 is TGCAGCGTTGCCCGACAGGGACCTAGCTATGGCTACACCTTC. Based on the CDR3 plus reference TRBV29-1 and TRBJ1-2, the full variable domain is SAVISQKPSRDICQRGTSLTIQCQVDSQVTMMFWYRQQPGQSLTLIATANQGSEATYESGFVIDKFPISRPNLTFSTLTVSNMSPEDSSIYLCSVARQGPSYGYTFGSGTRLTVV.

The rearrangement joins TRBV4-2 to TRBJ2-3, with D possibly called TRBD1 or TRBD2 (6 bases each). V gave up 0 bases and J gave up 12 bases, with 13 bases separating them. Germline loops: CDR1 LGHNA, CDR2 YNFKEQ. The CDR3 contains 13 residues. In DNA form, the CDR3 reads TGTGCCAGCAGCCAAGATAGGGGGGTTTCACAGTATTTT. Amino acids: CASSQDRGVSQYF.

This clonotype was seen at least ten times. The rearrangement joins TRBV10-3 to TRBJ2-2, with D uncertain. The CDR3 contains 11 residues. Trimming cost V 10 bases and J 3 bases, with 6 bases left between them. From germline, CDR1 is ENHRY and CDR2 SYGVKD. The CDR3: CATKHTGELFF. In nucleotides, the CDR3 is TGTGCCACCAAACACACCGGGGAGCTGTTTTTT.

This clonotype has at least ten counts. The CDR3 region is CASSLTSGRDPDTQYF. The CDR3 DNA reads TGTGCCAGCAGCTTGACTAGCGGGAGGGACCCAGATACGCAGTATTTT. The chain uses TRBV7-9 and TRBJ2-3; 14 bases agree with TRBD2. V dropped 3 bases and J dropped 4; count of bases not matched to a gene: 3. Germline loops: CDR1 SEHNR, CDR2 FQNEAQ (reference sequence). The CDR3 has 16 residues.

This clonotype was seen at least ten times. The chain couples TRBV18 to TRBJ2-1, with TRBD1 identical over 8 bases. Per germline, CDR1 KGHSH and CDR2 LQKENI. The CDR3 extends over 15 amino acids. V dropped 1 base and J dropped 4; count of bases not matched to a gene: 3. The CDR3 nucleotides are TGTGCCAGCTCACCACTTGGACAGGGTTACAATGAGCAGTTCTTC. Amino acids: CASSPLGQGYNEQFF.

This clonotype was seen a few times. The gene calls are TRBV29-1 and TRBJ2-3; 16 bases are shared with TRBD2. With 4 bases clipped from V and 0 bases from J, the junction kept 7 bases outside the gene matches. The CDR3 consists of 18 residues. CDR1 and CDR2 (germline): SQVTM, ANQGSEA. The CDR3 DNA reads as TGCAGCGTTGTGGGGGGACTAGCGGGGGGGACTAGCACAGATACGCAGTATTTT. Translating gives CSVVGGLAGGTSTDTQYF.